This TCR beta chain was identified in a study of blood T cells in healthy people across ages (dated by TCRdb to between 2015 and 2017). For context, the study as a whole: In model experiments, template switching captured roughly one uniquely barcoded TCR beta cDNA molecule for every two T cells. Donors of different ages were randomly distributed across sequencing lanes to avoid experimental bias. Using deep sequencing normalized with unique cDNA molecular identifiers, the study measured how TCR beta repertoire diversity changes with age. Two additional independent replicas of 1 million unique cDNA reads from the same blood draw were analyzed for two donors (one aged 18 to 29 and one aged 80 or older). The donors were split into four age groups: young (average 16 years), middle-aged (nearly 40), aged (roughly 65) and long-lived (under 90). Overall study outcomes, separate from this receptor: Since profiling was done on bulk unsorted PBMCs, naive and antigen-experienced compartments could not be conclusively compared. Compared with the aged group, the long-lived group had more naive CD4+ T cells, fewer expanded clones and increased TCR diversity, suggesting age selection. Observed TCR beta diversity per million T cells fell roughly linearly with age, and a significant reduction was already apparent by age roughly 40. Estimates of total diversity based on one million sequenced T cells were regarded as lower bounds and as underestimates. Because the CMV infection status of the donors was unknown, age-related changes in expanded clonotypes may potentially have been confounded. There was a strong correlation between observed TCR beta diversity and the percentage of naive T cells measured by flow cytometry.

With respect to this clonotype: Which antigen it targets is not known. At one end the junction does not follow the germline gene, possibly because of a read error.

The CDR3 starts with the cysteine, ends with the phenylalanine, and has 17 residues. Solely the CDR3 DNA is kept, with 51 bases framed from the first base. Sequences SSHAT (CDR1) and FNYEAQ (CDR2) are obtained from the germline V gene (reference sequence). The donors were around 39 Caucasian individuals from Russia, aged roughly 6 to 95 years, who were systemically healthy. Each donor gave about 9.7 milliliters of peripheral blood, drawn into EDTA-treated Vacutainer tubes. PBMCs were isolated by Ficoll-Paque density-gradient centrifugation, with at least 6 million obtained per sample. Total RNA was extracted from PBMCs with Trizol reagent, with at least 6 micrograms obtained per sample. The percentages of naive CD45RAhigh/CD27high T cells were determined by flow cytometry on a PBMC aliquot from every donor. The method behind the library was 5' RACE. TCRdb names Illumina HiSeq 2500 as the instrument used. The second PCR ran for roughly 7 to 12 cycles and used a J-beta primer mix along with a sample-barcoded 5' primer. A unique molecular identifier was introduced onto each TCR beta cDNA molecule by a template-switch 5' adaptor carrying 12 random nucleotides. Each sample yielded at least 3 million CDR3-containing paired-end reads. All of the RNA was converted into first-strand cDNA using the Mint cDNA synthesis kit, with a TRBC-specific oligonucleotide serving as the primer. After uracil-DNA glycosylase treatment, a first 18-cycle PCR used universal primers M1SS and BC2_uni_R on all cDNA. The study's own analysis went as follows. For normalization, 1 million high-quality reads were randomly selected from each sample, with every read carrying a distinct molecular identifier. Reads with shared molecular identifiers were discarded instead of being binned into consensus sequences. MiTCR, run with a Q25 quality threshold and the strictest error-elimination algorithm, handled CDR3 identification, clonotype clustering and error correction. A nonparametric unseen species model using Euler transformation provided a lower-bound estimate of total TCR beta diversity. TCRdb took the public reads, trimmed them with fastp at Q25, ran MiXCR for clone calling and kept in-frame beta chains. Identical CDR3 proteins give one entry, which carries the most common genes and DNA. The V and J calls were not made by the authors but by TCRdb's processing. This sample comprises about 800,000 distinct CDR3 sequences, 58% of them detected only once. Approximately 23% of the sample is held by the ten biggest clonotypes.

The sequence was collected from a man aged 25 to 40 in good health. The rearranged segments are TRBV7-7 and TRBJ2-1; a stretch of 9 junction bases matches TRBD2. The sequencing sample was made of blood. In nucleotide form, the sequence is TGTGCTAGCAGCTCTGGTTTTAGCGGGAGTGCCTACAATGAGCAGTTCTTC. It translates to CASSSGFSGSAYNEQFF.